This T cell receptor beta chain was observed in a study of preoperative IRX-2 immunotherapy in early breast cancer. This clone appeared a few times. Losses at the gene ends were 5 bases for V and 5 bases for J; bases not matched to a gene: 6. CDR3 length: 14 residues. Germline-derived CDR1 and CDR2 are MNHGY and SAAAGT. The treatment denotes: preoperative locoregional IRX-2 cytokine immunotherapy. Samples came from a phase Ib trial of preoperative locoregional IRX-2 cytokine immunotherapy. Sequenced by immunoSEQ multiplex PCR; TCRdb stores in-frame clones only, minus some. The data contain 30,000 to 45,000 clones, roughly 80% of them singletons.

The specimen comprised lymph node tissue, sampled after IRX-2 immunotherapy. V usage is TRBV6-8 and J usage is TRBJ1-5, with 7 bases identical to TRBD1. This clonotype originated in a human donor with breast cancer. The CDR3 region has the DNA TGTGCCAGCAGTCTCCTTGGACAGGATCAGCCCCAGCATTTT. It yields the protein CASSLLGQDQPQHF.